This T cell receptor (beta chain) was observed in a study of identical twins. The V end was cut by 5 bases, the J end by 4 bases, with 18 bases between. The germline V gene has CDR1 SGHTA and CDR2 FQGNSA. CDR3 length: 15 amino acids. With template switching, a universal primer site was added, and the cDNA carried unique molecular identifiers. One entry per CDR3 protein results from TCRdb running MiXCR on the 5' RACE reads. This sample yields some 500,000 distinct CDR3 sequences, of which roughly 9.9% are seen a single time; around 3.1% belongs to the top ten. This clonotype was found a few times. Its antigen is not known. Study-level results: Monozygotic twin pairs showed more out-of-frame TCR alpha sharing than models estimated.

The data were also submitted as part of a second study, on yellow fever vaccine responses in identical twins.

The genes are TRBV7-2 and TRBJ2-7; a weak D match, TRBD1 (5 bases). Sequenced material: PBMCs. This sequence originates from a young woman in good health. Here the CDR3 reads CASSRDRSDIYEQYF. The CDR3 coding sequence is TGTGCCAGCAGCCGCGACAGATCAGATATTTACGAGCAGTACTTC.